The text below deals with one T cell receptor beta chain. Its antigen is unidentified. The sample comes from a study of blood T cells in healthy people across ages. Study-wide results and limits: Those diversity estimates obtained from one million T cells were thought to be underestimates.

V was cut by 0 bases and J by 0 bases, with 17 bases left in between. The CDR3 is 17 amino acids. The germline gives CDR1 SQVTM, CDR2 ANQGSEA. It was with a sample-barcoded 5' primer and a J-beta primer mix that a second PCR of about 6 to 12 cycles was run. The template-switch adaptor, which had 12 random nucleotides, put a tag on each cDNA molecule. There were at least 2.5 million CDR3-containing paired-end reads obtained from each sample. TCRdb processed the 5' RACE reads anew with MiXCR; each CDR3 protein has one entry. The sample yields about 1.6 million distinct CDR3 sequences, roughly a third seen once.

The rearrangement uses TRBV29-1 and TRBJ1-1; D remains ambiguous. The clonotype comes from a woman in her thirties in good health. Sequencing was done on a sample of blood. As DNA, the CDR3 is TGCAGCGTTGAAGAAGCCGGGTTTCTGGGCATGAACACTGAAGCTTTCTTT. Translating gives CSVEEAGFLGMNTEAFF.